Each of the 12 T cell receptor beta chains below was sequenced from the same sample in a study of identical twins (dated by TCRdb to 2016 to 2017). The library was made by 5' RACE. Sequencing instrument: Illumina HiSeq 2000. The raw public data were reprocessed by TCRdb itself: fastp quality trimming at Q25, MiXCR clonotype calling, in-frame beta chains only. Rows merge per CDR3 protein into single entries with the most common DNA and genes. In all, the sample holds just under 650,000 distinct CDR3 sequences, and less than 9% of those were seen once. The ten largest clones take up approximately 1.5% of the sample. This sample was also put to use in a study of yellow fever vaccine responses in identical twins.

Sequenced input: PBMCs. Source of these receptors: a woman between 18 and 30 years old in good health.

This clonotype has at least ten counts. The chain couples TRBV5-1 to TRBJ2-4, with D hard to call. The CDR3 sequence is 14 residues long. Trimming shortened V by 0 bases and J by 9 bases, and 13 bases separated the two germline ends. Germline V gives CDR1 SGHRS, CDR2 YFSETQ. The CDR3 DNA reads TGCGCCAGCAGCTTGGGATCCGAAAAAGGCATTCAGTACTTC. Amino acid sequence: CASSLGSEKGIQYF.

This clonotype was observed at least ten times. The chain employs TRBV20-1 and TRBJ2-5, with D unclear. The CDR3 covers 12 residues. Per germline, CDR1 DFQATT and CDR2 SNEGSKA (reference sequence). V was cut by 5 bases and J by 0 bases, with 7 bases left in between. Written as DNA, the CDR3 is TGCAGTGCTGCCGGGTACCAAGAGACCCAGTACTTC. Its protein product is CSAAGYQETQYF.

The chain uses TRBV21-1 and TRBJ2-6; TRBD1, the table's D call, was not compared with the DNA. TRBV21-1 is shown as a pseudogene. The CDR3 is 17 residues long. In DNA form, the CDR3 reads TGTGCCACGTGGCCGGGACAGAGGGACTCTGGGGCCAACGTCCTGACTTTC. Its protein is CATWPGQRDSGANVLTF.

The chain links TRBV2 to TRBJ2-3, with 9 bases that match TRBD2. The CDR3 runs 9 residues. Per the germline V gene, CDR1 is SNHLY and CDR2 is FYNNEI. CDR3 protein: CASGGTQYF. CDR3 bases: TGTGCGAGCGGGGGGACGCAGTATTTT.

The V call is TRBV12-3 or TRBV12-4, the J call TRBJ2-5, with TRBD2 identical over 11 bases. V lost 4 bases and J lost 2; bases outside the gene matches: 6. The CDR3 length is 16 residues. The CDR3, as DNA: TGTGCCAGCAGTTCTCCCGGGACTAGCGGACAAGAGACCCAGTACTTC. Translation: CASSSPGTSGQETQYF.

A few counts support this clonotype. This chain links TRBV24-1 with TRBJ2-1; TRBD2 agrees at 13 bases. Trimming took 4 bases from V and 9 from J; bases not matched to a gene: 8. Germline assignment: CDR1 KGHDR and CDR2 SFDVKD. The CDR3 sequence is 16 residues long. The CDR3 reads CATSDHTSGGASEQFF. In nucleotides, the CDR3 is TGTGCCACCAGTGACCACACTAGCGGGGGGGCTAGTGAGCAGTTCTTC.

CDR3 amino acids: CSPSFTGKRAGELFF. CDR3 bases: TGCAGTCCCTCATTCACCGGAAAGAGGGCCGGGGAGCTGTTTTTT. The V gene is TRBV20-1, the J gene TRBJ2-2; D possibly corresponds to TRBD2 (5 bases). The CDR3 has 15 amino acids. Trimming stripped 8 bases from V and 6 bases from J, with 22 bases between. The germline V gene has CDR1 DFQATT and CDR2 SNEGSKA (reference sequence).

V is TRBV7-9 and J is TRBJ2-1; 9 nucleotides agree with TRBD2. CDR3 length: 15 amino acids. Trimming took 6 bases from V and 10 from J; bases not matched to a gene: 13. Germline CDR1 is SEHNR and CDR2 is FQNEAQ (reference sequence). The CDR3 DNA reads TGTGCCAGCAGGATGGTGACTAGCGGTAATACCGAGCAGTTCTTC. Protein: CASRMVTSGNTEQFF. The full variable domain, rest sourced from reference TRBV7-9 and TRBJ2-1, is DTGVSQNPRHKITKRGQNVTFRCDPISEHNRLYWYRQTLGQGPEFLTYFQNEAQLEKSRLLSDRFSAERPKGSFSTLEIQRTEQGDSAMYLCASRMVTSGNTEQFFGPGTRLTVL.

The chain joins TRBV20-1 to TRBJ2-3; D gene unclear. This CDR3 has 11 residues. Germline CDR1 reads DFQATT; CDR2 reads SNEGSKA (reference sequence). The V end lost 4 bases, the J end lost 4 bases, and 6 bases lay between the germline ends. Here the CDR3 DNA reads TGCAGTGCTAAGAGTTCAGATACGCAGTATTTT. Its translation: CSAKSSDTQYF.

This clonotype was detected ten times or more. This chain uses TRBV7-2 with TRBJ2-1; D assignment may be TRBD1 or TRBD2 (7 bases each). V shed 1 base and J shed 5 bases, with 15 bases lying between them. This CDR3 is built from 16 residues. Germline V gives CDR1 SGHTA, CDR2 FQGNSA. CDR3 DNA: TGTGCCAGCAGCTTAGGAGGGAGGGGGCGAAACAATGAGCAGTTCTTC. Translated, it gives CASSLGGRGRNNEQFF.

This clonotype showed up just a few times. The V and J genes are TRBV5-1 and TRBJ2-3, with D tentatively TRBD2 (7 bases). Trimming removed 7 bases from V and 6 bases from J, with 15 bases in between. CDR1 and CDR2 from the germline V gene are SGHRS and YFSETQ. This CDR3 is built from 13 residues. CDR3 nucleotides: TGCGCCAGCTCGAGGGGGGGCTTGGATACGCAGTATTTT. Amino acids: CASSRGGLDTQYF.

V usage is TRBV21-1 and J usage is TRBJ2-3. TRBV21-1 is a pseudogene segment. The CDR3 is 14 amino acids. This chain's CDR3 is CASSNGKGTDTQYF. Here the CDR3 DNA reads TGTGCCAGCAGCAATGGCAAGGGCACAGATACGCAGTATTTT.